These 24 T cell receptor beta chains came from one sample sequenced in a study of T cells after posttransplantation cyclophosphamide. Using immunoSEQ multiplex PCR, the repertoire was profiled, and TCRdb retains in-frame clones only, with some absent. The sample records approximately 4,200 clones, around 80% being singletons. Cyclophosphamide on days +3 and +4 followed busulfan-fludarabine conditioning and a marrow graft. This specimen consisted of PBMCs, obtained after an allogeneic stem cell transplant with post-transplant cyclophosphamide. Receptors were obtained from a female patient aged 45 to 65 who received an allogeneic stem cell transplant from a related donor, was CMV-positive, and had no GVHD. The graft donor may be the source of some T cells.

The rearrangement links TRBV27 to TRBJ1-1, with no clear D. V was trimmed by 6 bases and J by 0 bases, leaving 11 bases between them. Germline CDR1 reads MNHEY; CDR2 reads SMNVEV (reference sequence). The CDR3 contains 14 residues. CDR3 protein: CASSSRGMNTEAFF. The CDR3, as DNA: TGTGCCAGCAGCAGTCGGGGTATGAACACTGAAGCTTTCTTT.

This rearrangement joins TRBV9 to TRBJ1-1; weak D call: TRBD1 (5 bases). The germline CDR1 and CDR2 sequences are SGDLS and YYNGEE. There are 15 residues in the CDR3. With 2 bases removed from V and 1 base from J, the gap between germline ends came to 12 bases. The CDR3 DNA is TGTGCCAGCAGCGTGGGGGACTATACGAACACTGAAGCTTTCTTT. This codes for CASSVGDYTNTEAFF.

This rearrangement joins TRBV5-5 to TRBJ1-3; D uncertain. Trimming took 4 bases from V and 0 from J, leaving 14 bases between them. Per germline, CDR1 SGHKS and CDR2 YYEKEE (reference sequence). The CDR3 length is 16 residues. The CDR3: CASSPPTPSSGNTIYF. The CDR3 bases are TGTGCCAGCAGCCCACCGACACCCAGCTCTGGAAACACCATATATTTT.

Comments on this clone: A read error may produce the germline difference seen at one junction end. V is TRBV2 and J is TRBJ2-7; TRBD2 aligns across 10 bases. From germline, CDR1 is SNHLY and CDR2 FYNNEI. The CDR3 runs 14 residues. Here the CDR3 reads CASSELAGVETQHF. In DNA form, the CDR3 reads TGTGCCAGCAGTGAACTAGCGGGAGTGGAGACCCAGCACTTC.

The table lists this clone with a few counts. The chain recombines TRBV27 with TRBJ2-1; 7 positions match TRBD2. The germline gives CDR1 MNHEY, CDR2 SMNVEV (reference sequence). The J segment lost 0 bases and the V segment lost 7 bases, leaving 3 bases of the junction unmatched. CDR3 size: 14 residues. CDR3 DNA: TGTGCCAGCACTCGGGGGGACTCCTACAATGAGCAGTTCTTC. Translating gives CASTRGDSYNEQFF.

The CDR3 is CASSGQVYQETQYF. The CDR3 DNA sequence: TGTGCCAGCAGCGGACAGGTCTACCAAGAGACCCAGTACTTC. The gene calls are TRBV7-9 and TRBJ2-5, with 7 bases that match TRBD1. This CDR3 contains 14 residues. The trim removed 5 bases at V and 0 bases at J, leaving 3 bases unmatched. Germline CDR1 SEHNR, CDR2 FQNEAQ (reference sequence). Filled out from reference TRBV7-9 and TRBJ2-5, the complete variable domain reads DTGVSQNPRHKITKRGQNVTFRCDPISEHNRLYWYRQTLGQGPEFLTYFQNEAQLEKSRLLSDRFSAERPKGSFSTLEIQRTEQGDSAMYLCASSGQVYQETQYFGPGTRLLVL.

This chain connects TRBV19 to TRBJ2-5; 8 bases match TRBD1. CDR1 and CDR2 from the germline V gene are LNHDA and SQIVND (reference sequence). There are 13 residues in the CDR3. With V trimmed by 5 bases and J by 4 bases, 3 bases remained unmatched. This chain's CDR3 is CASSAGGVETQYF. In DNA, the CDR3 is TGTGCCAGTAGTGCAGGGGGCGTAGAGACCCAGTACTTC. Full variable domain (rest looked up from reference TRBV19 and TRBJ2-5): DGGITQSPKYLFRKEGQNVTLSCEQNLNHDAMYWYRQDPGQGLRLIYYSQIVNDFQKGDIAEGYSVSREKKESFPLTVTSAQKNPTAFYLCASSAGGVETQYFGPGTRLLVL.

The V call is TRBV18, the J call TRBJ2-5; 8 positions agree with TRBD2. This CDR3 comprises 14 residues. The V gene's germline CDR1 is KGHSH and CDR2 LQKENI. V gave up 6 bases and J gave up 5 bases; unmatched junction bases: 8. CDR3 DNA: TGTGCCAGCTCTACGCGGGGGGCGCAGGAGACCCAGTACTTC. It yields the protein CASSTRGAQETQYF. Together with reference TRBV18 and TRBJ2-5, the CDR3 gives the full variable domain: NAGVMQNPRHLVRRRGQEARLRCSPMKGHSHVYWYRQLPEEGLKFMVYLQKENIIDESGMPKERFSAEFPKEGPSILRIQQVVRGDSAAYFCASSTRGAQETQYFGPGTRLLVL.

CDR3 amino acids: CSVEEVGQAPIPSYTF. As DNA, the CDR3 is TGCAGCGTTGAAGAGGTGGGACAGGCACCTATACCGAGCTACACCTTC. The chain carries TRBV29-1 and TRBJ1-2; 8 bases are shared with TRBD1. V gave up 0 bases and J gave up 9 bases; unmatched junction bases: 15. The length of the CDR3 is 16 residues. Germline V lookup: CDR1 SQVTM, CDR2 ANQGSEA.

The J gene is TRBJ2-1, the V gene TRBV9; the D gene is possibly TRBD2 (7 bases). Trimming shortened V by 2 bases and J by 5 bases, and 11 bases separated the two germline ends. CDR1 and CDR2 from the germline V gene are SGDLS and YYNGEE. The CDR3 consists of 14 residues. In DNA, the CDR3 is TGTGCCAGCAGCGTCAGCGGGACAAACAATGAGCAGTTCTTC. Translated, it gives CASSVSGTNNEQFF.

The rearrangement uses TRBV11-2 and TRBJ2-2; 7 bases fit TRBD2. CDR1 and CDR2 (germline): SGHAT, FQNNGV. J gave up 7 bases and V 7 bases, and 9 bases lay outside the gene matches. The CDR3 is 14 residues long. CDR3 bases: TGTGCCAGCACCTCCGGGGGGTGGGGCGGGGAGCTGTTTTTT. Translating gives CASTSGGWGGELFF. Variable domain in full (rest from reference TRBV11-2 and TRBJ2-2): EAGVAQSPRYKIIEKRQSVAFWCNPISGHATLYWYQQILGQGPKLLIQFQNNGVVDDSQLPKDRFSAERLKGVDSTLKIQPAKLEDSAVYLCASTSGGWGGELFFGEGSRLTVL.

The V and J genes are TRBV19 and TRBJ2-1; 8 bases fit TRBD2. Losses at the gene ends were 7 bases for V and 2 bases for J; bases not matched to a gene: 10. Germline loops: CDR1 LNHDA, CDR2 SQIVND (reference sequence). The CDR3 consists of 16 residues. The CDR3 sequence is CASTPGGGRTYNEQFF. The CDR3, as DNA: TGTGCCAGTACCCCAGGTGGCGGGAGGACCTACAATGAGCAGTTCTTC.

V is TRBV12-5 and J is TRBJ2-1; 11 bases map to TRBD2. Germline CDR1 reads LGHNT; CDR2 reads FRNRAP. J was trimmed by 4 bases and V by 3 bases; bases with no gene match: 8. The CDR3 totals 17 residues. The CDR3 region is CASGFNPLAGGYNEQFF. CDR3 sequence (DNA): TGTGCTAGTGGTTTTAATCCGCTAGCGGGAGGTTACAATGAGCAGTTCTTC.

The chain joins TRBV27 to TRBJ2-3; D gene uncertain. The CDR3 is made up of 13 amino acids. V dropped 2 bases and J dropped 1 base, with 4 bases sitting between them. Germline CDR1 and CDR2: MNHEY and SMNVEV (reference sequence). The CDR3: CASSLIGTDTQYF. DNA of the CDR3: TGTGCCAGCAGTTTAATCGGCACAGATACGCAGTATTTT.

The gene calls are TRBV2 and TRBJ2-1; TRBD2 agrees at 8 bases. V dropped 7 bases and J dropped 7; count of bases not matched to a gene: 9. The length of the CDR3 is 14 residues. The germline V gene has CDR1 SNHLY and CDR2 FYNNEI. In DNA, the CDR3 is TGTGCCAGCATAGGCGGGGGGCAGGGGAATGAGCAGTTCTTC. Its translation: CASIGGGQGNEQFF.

The rearrangement joins TRBV6-5 to TRBJ1-1, with TRBD1 as a possible D gene (6 bases). V was clipped by 6 bases and J by 2 bases, with 13 bases between them. This CDR3 comprises 14 residues. Germline CDR1 reads MNHEY; CDR2 reads SVGAGI. The CDR3 spells CASRGAGVNTEAFF. The CDR3 DNA reads TGTGCCAGCAGGGGGGCAGGGGTTAACACTGAAGCTTTCTTT.

V is TRBV6-1 and J is TRBJ2-3; 9 bases are shared with TRBD2. J was trimmed by 2 bases and V by 4 bases; bases with no gene match: 4. The germline V gene encodes CDR1 MNHNS and CDR2 SASEGT. The CDR3 has 15 amino acids. CDR3 nucleotides: TGTGCCAGCAGTGCCTTAGCGGGGGCCACAGATACGCAGTATTTT. It translates to CASSALAGATDTQYF.

The J gene is TRBJ2-7, the V gene TRBV6-5, with 9 positions matching TRBD2. This CDR3 spans 15 amino acids. Germline V gene data show CDR1 as MNHEY and CDR2 as SVGAGI. J gave up 2 bases and V 5 bases, and 7 bases lay outside the gene matches. The CDR3 sequence is CASSPWTSEAYEQYF. The CDR3 coding sequence is TGTGCCAGCAGTCCTTGGACTAGCGAGGCCTACGAGCAGTACTTC.

The genes are TRBV7-9 and TRBJ1-1, with D unclear. V lost 5 bases and J 3 bases, leaving 10 bases between the germline ends. This CDR3 contains 13 residues. Germline-derived CDR1 and CDR2 are SEHNR and FQNEAQ (reference sequence). DNA for the CDR3: TGTGCCAGCAGCAGTCGGGGTTACACTGAAGCTTTCTTT. This encodes CASSSRGYTEAFF.

This chain uses TRBV5-1 with TRBJ2-5; tentatively, D is TRBD1 (5 bases). Germline V gives CDR1 SGHRS, CDR2 YFSETQ. V lost 4 bases, J lost 5 bases, and 18 bases lay in between. The CDR3 contains 15 residues. The CDR3 here is CASSAWGQSGETQYF. In DNA, the CDR3 is TGCGCCAGCAGCGCCTGGGGCCAGTCAGGGGAGACCCAGTACTTC.

V gene TRBV19 combines with J gene TRBJ2-1; 11 bases are a match to TRBD2. The CDR3 consists of 15 residues. Germline trimming cut 2 bases from V and 10 bases from J; bases unmatched to any gene: 7. CDR1 and CDR2 from the germline V gene are LNHDA and SQIVND (reference sequence). CDR3 protein: CASSILLAGAGEQFF. The CDR3 DNA reads TGTGCCAGTAGTATACTACTAGCGGGAGCGGGGGAGCAGTTCTTC.

The chain employs TRBV25-1 and TRBJ2-6, with D tentatively TRBD2 (6 bases). The CDR3 totals 18 residues. Trimming shortened V by 1 base and J by 3 bases, and 16 bases separated the two germline ends. CDR1 and CDR2 from the germline V gene are MGHDK and SYGVNS. The CDR3 DNA is TGTGCCAGCAGTGAATTTGGGGGAGGAGGAGGTGGGGCCAACGTCCTGACTTTC. This gives the protein CASSEFGGGGGGANVLTF.

This chain connects TRBV5-1 to TRBJ2-3, with D maybe TRBD2 (6 bases). This CDR3 spans 15 amino acids. Germline-derived CDR1 and CDR2 are SGHRS and YFSETQ. The V end lost 0 bases, the J end lost 5 bases, and 13 bases lay between the germline ends. The CDR3 region is CASSLVGGEGDTQYF. The CDR3 nucleotides read TGCGCCAGCAGCTTGGTTGGCGGGGAAGGAGATACGCAGTATTTT.

The J gene is TRBJ2-1, the V gene TRBV28; tentatively, D is TRBD2 (7 bases). CDR1 is MDHEN and CDR2 is SYDVKM in the germline V gene. V shed 8 bases and J shed 8 bases, with 19 bases lying between them. The CDR3 loop spans 14 amino acids. The CDR3 sequence: CASGGAVPIDEQFF. DNA for the CDR3: TGTGCCAGCGGGGGGGCAGTCCCCATTGATGAGCAGTTCTTC.